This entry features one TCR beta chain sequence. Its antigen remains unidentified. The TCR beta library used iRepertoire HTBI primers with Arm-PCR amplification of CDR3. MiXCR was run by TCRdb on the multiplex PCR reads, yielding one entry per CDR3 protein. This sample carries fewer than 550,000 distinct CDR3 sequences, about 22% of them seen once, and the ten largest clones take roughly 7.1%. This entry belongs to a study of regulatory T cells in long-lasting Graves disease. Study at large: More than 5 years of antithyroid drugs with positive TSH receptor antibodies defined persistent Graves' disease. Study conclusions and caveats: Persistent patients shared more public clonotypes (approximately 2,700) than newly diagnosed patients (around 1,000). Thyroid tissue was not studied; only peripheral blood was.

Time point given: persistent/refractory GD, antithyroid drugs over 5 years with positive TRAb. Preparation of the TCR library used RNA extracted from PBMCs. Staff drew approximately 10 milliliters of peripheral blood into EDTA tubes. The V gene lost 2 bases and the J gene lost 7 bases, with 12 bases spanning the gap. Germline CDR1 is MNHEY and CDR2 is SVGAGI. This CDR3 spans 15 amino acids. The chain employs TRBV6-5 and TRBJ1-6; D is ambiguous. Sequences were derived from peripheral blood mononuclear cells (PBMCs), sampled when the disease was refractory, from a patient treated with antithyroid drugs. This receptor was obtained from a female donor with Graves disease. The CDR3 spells CASSYQDWSNSPLHF. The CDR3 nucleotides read TGTGCCAGCAGTTACCAGGATTGGTCAAATTCACCCCTCCACTTT.